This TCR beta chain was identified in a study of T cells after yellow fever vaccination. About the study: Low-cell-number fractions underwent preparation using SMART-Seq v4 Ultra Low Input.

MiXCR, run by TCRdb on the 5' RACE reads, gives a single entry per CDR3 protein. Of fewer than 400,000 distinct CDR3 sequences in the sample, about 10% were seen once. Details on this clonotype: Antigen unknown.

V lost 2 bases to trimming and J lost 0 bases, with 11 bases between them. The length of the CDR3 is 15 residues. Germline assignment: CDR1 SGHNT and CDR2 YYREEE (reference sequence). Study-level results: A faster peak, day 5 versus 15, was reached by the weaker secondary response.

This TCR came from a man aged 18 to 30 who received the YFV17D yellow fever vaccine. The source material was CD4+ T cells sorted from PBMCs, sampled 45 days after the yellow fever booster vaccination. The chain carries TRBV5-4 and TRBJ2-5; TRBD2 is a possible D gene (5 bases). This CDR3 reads CASSFKSGYQETQYF. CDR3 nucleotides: TGTGCCAGCAGCTTCAAGTCGGGGTACCAAGAGACCCAGTACTTC.